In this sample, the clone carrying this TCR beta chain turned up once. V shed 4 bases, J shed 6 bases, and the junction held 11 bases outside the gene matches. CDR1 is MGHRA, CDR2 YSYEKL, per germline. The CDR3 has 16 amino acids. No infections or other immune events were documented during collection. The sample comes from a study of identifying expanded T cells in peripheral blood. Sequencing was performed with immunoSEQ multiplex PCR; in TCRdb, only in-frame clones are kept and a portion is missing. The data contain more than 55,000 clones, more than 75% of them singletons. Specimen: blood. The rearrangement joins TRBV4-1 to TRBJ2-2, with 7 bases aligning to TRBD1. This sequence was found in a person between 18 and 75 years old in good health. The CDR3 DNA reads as TGCGCCAGCAGCCCGGTCCCGGGACAGTTCCCCGGGGAGCTGTTTTTT. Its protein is CASSPVPGQFPGELFF.